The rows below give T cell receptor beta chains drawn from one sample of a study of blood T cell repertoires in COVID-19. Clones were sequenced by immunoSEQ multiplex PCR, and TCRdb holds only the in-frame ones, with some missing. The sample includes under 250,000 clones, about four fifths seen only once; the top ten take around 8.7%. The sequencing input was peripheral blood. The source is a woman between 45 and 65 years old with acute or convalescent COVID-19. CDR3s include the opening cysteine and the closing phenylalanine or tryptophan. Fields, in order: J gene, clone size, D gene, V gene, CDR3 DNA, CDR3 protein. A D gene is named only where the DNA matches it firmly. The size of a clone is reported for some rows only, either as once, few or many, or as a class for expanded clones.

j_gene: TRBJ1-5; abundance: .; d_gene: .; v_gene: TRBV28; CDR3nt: TGTGCCAGCAGTTTGCACCGACCGGGGGGGAGAGGCAATCAGCCCCAGCATTTT; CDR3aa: CASSLHRPGGRGNQPQHF
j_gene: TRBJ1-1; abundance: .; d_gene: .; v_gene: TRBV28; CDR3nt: TGTGCCAGCAGTCCCACGGGCGCGGGAAACACTGAAGCTTTCTTT; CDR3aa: CASSPTGAGNTEAFF
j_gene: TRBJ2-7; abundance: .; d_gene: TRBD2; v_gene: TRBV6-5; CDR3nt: TGTGCCAGCAGTCGGGCGGTAGCGGGTACCTACGAGCAGTACTTC; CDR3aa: CASSRAVAGTYEQYF
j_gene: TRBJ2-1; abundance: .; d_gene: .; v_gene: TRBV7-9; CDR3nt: TGTGCCAGCAGCTCCCTAGGGACTTACTCCTACAATGAGCAGTTCTTC; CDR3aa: CASSSLGTYSYNEQFF
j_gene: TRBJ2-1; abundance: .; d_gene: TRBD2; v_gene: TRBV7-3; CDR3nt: TGTGCCAGCAGCGCCACTAGCGGGAGAAGGGTTGAGCAGTTCTTC; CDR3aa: CASSATSGRRVEQFF
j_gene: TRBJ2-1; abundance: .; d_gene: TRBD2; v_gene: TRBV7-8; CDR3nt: TGTGCCAGCAGCTCGAGGGTCGGAGCGGGAGGGCCTAGCTCCTACAATGAGCAGTTCTTC; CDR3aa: CASSSRVGAGGPSSYNEQFF
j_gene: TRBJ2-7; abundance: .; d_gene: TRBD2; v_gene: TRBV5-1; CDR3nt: TGCGCCAGCAGAGGTCTAGCGGGAGACCTGGGGGACTACGAGCAGTACTTC; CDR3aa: CASRGLAGDLGDYEQYF
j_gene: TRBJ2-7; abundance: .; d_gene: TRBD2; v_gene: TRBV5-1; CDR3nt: TGCGCCAGCACCCAGACTAGCACCACCTACGAGCAGTACTTC; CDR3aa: CASTQTSTTYEQYF
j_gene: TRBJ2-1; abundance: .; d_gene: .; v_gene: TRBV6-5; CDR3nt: TGTGCCAGCAGTCCTCTTCGGAATGAGCAGTTCTTC; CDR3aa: CASSPLRNEQFF
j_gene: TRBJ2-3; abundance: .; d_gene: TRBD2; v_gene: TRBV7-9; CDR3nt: TGTGCCAGCAGAACCGGGACTAGCGGGAGGACAGATACGCAGTATTTT; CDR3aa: CASRTGTSGRTDTQYF
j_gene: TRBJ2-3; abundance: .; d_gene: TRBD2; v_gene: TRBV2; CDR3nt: TGTGCCAGCTCAATTCGGACTAGCCCTCCCGATACGCAGTATTTT; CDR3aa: CASSIRTSPPDTQYF
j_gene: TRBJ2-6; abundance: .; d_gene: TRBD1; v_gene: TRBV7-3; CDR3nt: TGTGCCAGCAGCTTAACCTCGGACAGGGGTACCGGGGCCAACGTCCTGACTTTC; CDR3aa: CASSLTSDRGTGANVLTF
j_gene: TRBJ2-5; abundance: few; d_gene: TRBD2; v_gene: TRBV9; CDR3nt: TGTGCCAGCAGCGTCGGGGGGGACCAAGAGACCCAGTACTTC; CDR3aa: CASSVGGDQETQYF
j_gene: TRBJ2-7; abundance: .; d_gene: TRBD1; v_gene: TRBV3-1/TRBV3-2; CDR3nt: TGTGCCAGCAGCCAGCAAGGGACAGGGTGGTACGAGCAGTACTTC; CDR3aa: CASSQQGTGWYEQYF
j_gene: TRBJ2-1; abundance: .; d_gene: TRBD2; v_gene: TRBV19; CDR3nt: TGTGCCAGTAGTAGGCGGGGACTAGCGTCGAACAATGAGCAGTTCTTC; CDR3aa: CASSRRGLASNNEQFF
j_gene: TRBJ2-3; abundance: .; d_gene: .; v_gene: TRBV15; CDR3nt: TGTGCCACCAGCAGACCCGTAGATAGCACAGATACGCAGTATTTT; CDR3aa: CATSRPVDSTDTQYF
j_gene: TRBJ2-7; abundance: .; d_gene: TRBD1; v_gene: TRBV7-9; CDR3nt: TGTGCCAGCAGCCCCGCTGGGACAGGGGATATGCACGAGCAGTACTTC; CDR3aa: CASSPAGTGDMHEQYF
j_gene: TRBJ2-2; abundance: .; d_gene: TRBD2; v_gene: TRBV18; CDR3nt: TGTGCCAGCTCACCCCCACGGGGGGAGATGAACACCGGGGAGCTGTTTTTT; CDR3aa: CASSPPRGEMNTGELFF
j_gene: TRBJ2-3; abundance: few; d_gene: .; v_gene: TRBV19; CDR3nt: TGTGCCAGTAGTAGATTAGCGGAAGTCACAGATACGCAGTATTTT; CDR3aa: CASSRLAEVTDTQYF
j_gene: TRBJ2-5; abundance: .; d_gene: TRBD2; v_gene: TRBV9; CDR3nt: TGTGCCAGCAGCGAGGGAGGGGCTAGTGGGGAGACCCAGTACTTC; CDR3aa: CASSEGGASGETQYF
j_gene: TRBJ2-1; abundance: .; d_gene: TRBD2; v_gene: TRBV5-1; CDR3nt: TGCGCCAGCAGCTTTTTAGCGGGAAAGAATAATGAGCAGTTCTTC; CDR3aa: CASSFLAGKNNEQFF
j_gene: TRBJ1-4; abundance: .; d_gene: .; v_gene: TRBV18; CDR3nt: TGTGCCAGCTCACCCCCGAACCAGGACAGTGAAAAACTGTTTTTT; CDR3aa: CASSPPNQDSEKLFF
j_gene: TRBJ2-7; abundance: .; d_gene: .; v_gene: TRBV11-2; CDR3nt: TGTGCCAGCAGCTTAGATTCTGTTAACGAGCAGTACTTC; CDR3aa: CASSLDSVNEQYF
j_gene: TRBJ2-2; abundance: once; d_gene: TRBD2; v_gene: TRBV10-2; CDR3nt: TGCGCCAGCAGCGGACTAGCGGTGAACACCGGGGAGCTGTTTTTT; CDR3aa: CASSGLAVNTGELFF
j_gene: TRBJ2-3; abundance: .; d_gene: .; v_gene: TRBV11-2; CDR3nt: TGTGCCAGCAGCTTACAGGGTTTGGATACGCAGTATTTT; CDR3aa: CASSLQGLDTQYF
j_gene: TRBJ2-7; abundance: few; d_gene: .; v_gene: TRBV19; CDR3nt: TGTGCCAGTAGTGACGGGACAAGGGGGACCTACGAGCAGTACTTC; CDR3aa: CASSDGTRGTYEQYF
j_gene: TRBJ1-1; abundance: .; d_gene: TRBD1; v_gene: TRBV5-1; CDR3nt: TGCGCCAGCAGCTTCGGTTTGGGATATGGACAGGCGGGCACTGAAGCTTTCTTT; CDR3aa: CASSFGLGYGQAGTEAFF
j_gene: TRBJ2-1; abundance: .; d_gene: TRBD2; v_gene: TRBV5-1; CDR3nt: TGCGCCAGCAGCCCCCGGCGGCGGGAGGGCCTGGTCAATGAGCAGTTCTTC; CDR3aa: CASSPRRREGLVNEQFF
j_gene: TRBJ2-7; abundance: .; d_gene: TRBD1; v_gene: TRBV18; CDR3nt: TGTGCCAGCTCACAGACAGGGAACGACGAGCAGTACTTC; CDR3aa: CASSQTGNDEQYF
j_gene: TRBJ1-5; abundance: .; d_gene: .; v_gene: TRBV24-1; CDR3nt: TGTGCCACCAGTGACAGGGGTGAGGTCAATCAGCCCCAGCATTTT; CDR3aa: CATSDRGEVNQPQHF
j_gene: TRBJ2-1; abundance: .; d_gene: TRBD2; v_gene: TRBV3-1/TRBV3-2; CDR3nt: TGTGCCAGCAGCCAAGACGGGCTAGCGGGATCCAATGAGCAGTTCTTC; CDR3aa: CASSQDGLAGSNEQFF
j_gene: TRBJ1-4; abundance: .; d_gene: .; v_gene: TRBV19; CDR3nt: TGTGCCAGTAGTATCTATCAGGGGAGAGAAAAACTGTTTTTT; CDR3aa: CASSIYQGREKLFF
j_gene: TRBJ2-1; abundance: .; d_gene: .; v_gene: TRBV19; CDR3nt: TGTGCCAGTGCTACCCTAGCCTACAATGAGCAGTTCTTC; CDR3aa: CASATLAYNEQFF
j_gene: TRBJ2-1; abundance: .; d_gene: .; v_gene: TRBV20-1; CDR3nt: TGCAGTGCCACCCCCCGGCGGGAGCAGTTCTTC; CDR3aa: CSATPRREQFF
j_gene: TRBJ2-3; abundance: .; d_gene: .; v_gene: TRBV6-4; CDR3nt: TGTGCCAGCGGCGGCCCACTACGGGATACGCAGTATTTT; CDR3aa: CASGGPLRDTQYF
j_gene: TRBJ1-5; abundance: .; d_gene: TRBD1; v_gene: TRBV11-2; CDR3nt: TGTGCCAGCAGCTTAGACCCAGGGGGTCAGCCCCAGCATTTT; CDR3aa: CASSLDPGGQPQHF
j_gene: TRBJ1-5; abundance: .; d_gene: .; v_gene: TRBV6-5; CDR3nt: TGTGCCAGCAGCCGACATAGCAATCAGCCCCAGCATTTT; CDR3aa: CASSRHSNQPQHF
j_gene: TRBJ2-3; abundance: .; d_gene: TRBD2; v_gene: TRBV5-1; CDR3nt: TGCGCCAGCAGCTTACTAGCGGGATTGCGGGATACGCAGTATTTT; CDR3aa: CASSLLAGLRDTQYF
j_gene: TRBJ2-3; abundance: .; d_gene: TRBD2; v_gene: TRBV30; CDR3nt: TGTGCCTGGCAGGTAGCGGGAGCTATCACAGATACGCAGTATTTT; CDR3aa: CAWQVAGAITDTQYF
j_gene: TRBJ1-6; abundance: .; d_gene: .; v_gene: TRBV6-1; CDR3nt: TGTGCCAGCAGTGAAGATTGGACAGCCTCATCATCTAATTCACCCCTCCACTTT; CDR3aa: CASSEDWTASSSNSPLHF
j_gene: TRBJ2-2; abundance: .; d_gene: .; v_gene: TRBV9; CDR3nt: TGTGCCAGCAGCGTAGCTAGTGGCGGTAACACCGGGGAGCTGTTTTTT; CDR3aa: CASSVASGGNTGELFF
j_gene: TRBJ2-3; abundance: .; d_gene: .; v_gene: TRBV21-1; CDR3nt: TGTGCCAGCAGCCTGGACAGGGGTCTCACAGATACGCAGTATTTT; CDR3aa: CASSLDRGLTDTQYF
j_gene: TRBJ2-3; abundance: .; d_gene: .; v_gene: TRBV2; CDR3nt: TGTGCCAGCAGGAGCGACCGCCAAGCCCGATCCCAGTATTTT; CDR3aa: CASRSDRQARSQYF
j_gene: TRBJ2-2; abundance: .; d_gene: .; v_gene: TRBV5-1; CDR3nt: TGCGCCAGCAGCTTGCTAGACAGGTTTTCAACCGGGGAGCTGTTTTTT; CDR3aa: CASSLLDRFSTGELFF
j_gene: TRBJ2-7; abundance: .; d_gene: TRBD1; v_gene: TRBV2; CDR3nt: TGTGCCAGCAGTGATGTAGGACAGGGGGCCTACTACGAGCAGTACTTC; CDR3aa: CASSDVGQGAYYEQYF
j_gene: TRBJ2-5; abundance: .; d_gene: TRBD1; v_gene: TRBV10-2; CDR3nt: TGCGCCGGCGGACAGGGCCAAGAGACCCAGTACTTC; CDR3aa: CAGGQGQETQYF
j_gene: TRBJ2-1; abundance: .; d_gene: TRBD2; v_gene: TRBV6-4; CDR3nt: TGTGCCAGCAGTGACTCTTCGCTAGCGGGACTCTCCTACAATGAGCAGTTCTTC; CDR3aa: CASSDSSLAGLSYNEQFF
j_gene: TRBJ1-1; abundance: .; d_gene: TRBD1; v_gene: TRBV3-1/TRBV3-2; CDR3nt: TGTGCCAGCAGCCGGTACTCATATCCAGGTCCGGACAGGGGTGAGACTGAAGCTTTCTTT; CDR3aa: CASSRYSYPGPDRGETEAFF
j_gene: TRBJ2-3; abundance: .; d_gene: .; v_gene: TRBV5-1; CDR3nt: TGCGCCAGCAGCACCACGACAGTCACAGATACGCAGTATTTT; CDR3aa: CASSTTTVTDTQYF
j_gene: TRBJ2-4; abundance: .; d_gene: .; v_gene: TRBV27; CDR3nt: TGTGCCAGCAGTTTAGGGTCACGCCAGGGTAGCAAAAACATTCAGTACTTC; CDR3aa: CASSLGSRQGSKNIQYF